These 2 T cell receptor beta chains were all obtained from the same sample, sequenced in a study of cytomegalovirus exposure and HLA in healthy donors. Sequenced by immunoSEQ multiplex PCR; TCRdb stores in-frame clones only, minus some. The sample records some 150,000 clones, roughly 90% being singletons. Sequencing was done on a sample of PBMCs. These receptors were obtained from a man aged 18 to 30 in good health and CMV-seropositive.

The rearrangement uses TRBV5-6 and TRBJ1-1, with D possibly TRBD1 on 5 matching bases. V was cut by 0 bases and J by 5 bases, with 11 bases left in between. The CDR3 has 14 residues. Germline-derived CDR1 and CDR2 are SGHDT and YYEEEE. The CDR3 region is CASSLDRGVTEAFF. CDR3 nucleotide sequence: TGTGCCAGCAGCTTGGATCGGGGGGTGACTGAAGCTTTCTTT.

This clone was found once. The rearrangement links TRBV7-9 to TRBJ2-7; 8 bases line up with TRBD2. V was clipped by 1 base and J by 0 bases; unmatched bases: 11. Germline CDR1 SEHNR, CDR2 FQNEAQ (reference sequence). CDR3 length: 18 amino acids. The chain's CDR3 is CASSLGLGGGWSSYEQYF. The CDR3 bases are TGTGCCAGCAGCTTAGGTCTAGGCGGGGGGTGGAGCTCCTACGAGCAGTACTTC. Variable domain in full (rest from reference TRBV7-9 and TRBJ2-7): DTGVSQNPRHKITKRGQNVTFRCDPISEHNRLYWYRQTLGQGPEFLTYFQNEAQLEKSRLLSDRFSAERPKGSFSTLEIQRTEQGDSAMYLCASSLGLGGGWSSYEQYFGPGTRLTVT.